These 2 T cell receptor beta chains originate from one sample sequenced in a study of T-cell memory formation after mild COVID-19. TCRdb analysed the 5' RACE reads with MiXCR anew, one entry per CDR3 protein. The table shows about half a million distinct CDR3 sequences, with about 20% occurring only once. The sequenced material came from PBMCs or a T cell subset sorted from them (not recorded which). Source of these receptors: an adult woman who had mild COVID-19 (a few samples of this study predate the infection). Cell type and time point are not known.

The rearrangement joins TRBV2 to TRBJ1-5, with no clear D. Germline V gives CDR1 SNHLY, CDR2 FYNNEI. V shed 2 bases and J shed 0 bases, with 8 bases lying between them. The CDR3 runs 15 residues. The CDR3 region is CASSEMGNSNQPQHF. Here the CDR3 DNA reads TGTGCCAGCAGTGAAATGGGGAATAGCAATCAGCCCCAGCATTTT. Full variable domain (remainder filled in from reference TRBV2 and TRBJ1-5): EPEVTQTPSHQVTQMGQEVILRCVPISNHLYFYWYRQILGQKVEFLVSFYNNEISEKSEIFDDQFSVERPDGSNFTLKIRSTKLEDSAMYFCASSEMGNSNQPQHFGDGTRLSIL.

This chain joins TRBV7-9 and TRBJ1-6; D not certain. V was pared by 7 bases and J by 8 bases, with 12 bases between. Germline-derived CDR1 and CDR2 are SEHNR and FQNEAQ (reference sequence). The CDR3 has 13 amino acids. The CDR3 reads CASTETGDSPLHF. The CDR3 region has the DNA TGTGCCAGCACAGAGACTGGCGATTCACCCCTCCACTTT.